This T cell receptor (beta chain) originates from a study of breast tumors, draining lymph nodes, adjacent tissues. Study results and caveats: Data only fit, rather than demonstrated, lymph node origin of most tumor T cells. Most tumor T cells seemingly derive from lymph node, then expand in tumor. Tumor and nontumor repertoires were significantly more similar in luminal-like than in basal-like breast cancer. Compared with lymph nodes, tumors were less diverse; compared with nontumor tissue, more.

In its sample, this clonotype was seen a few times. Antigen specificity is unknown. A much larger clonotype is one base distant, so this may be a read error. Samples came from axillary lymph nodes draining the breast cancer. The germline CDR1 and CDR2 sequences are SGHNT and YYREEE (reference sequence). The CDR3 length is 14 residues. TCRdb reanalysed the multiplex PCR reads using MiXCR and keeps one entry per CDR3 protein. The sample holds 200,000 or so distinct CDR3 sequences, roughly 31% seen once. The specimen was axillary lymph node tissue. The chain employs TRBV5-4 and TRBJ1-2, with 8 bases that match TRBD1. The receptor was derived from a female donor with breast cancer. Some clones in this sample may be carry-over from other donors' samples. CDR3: CASSPGQAAYGYAF. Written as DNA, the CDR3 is TGTGCCAGCAGCCCGGGACAGGCGGCGTATGGCTACGCCTTC. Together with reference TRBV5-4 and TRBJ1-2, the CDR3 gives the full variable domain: ETGVTQSPTHLIKTRGQQVTLRCSSQSGHNTVSWYQQALGQGPQFIFQYYREEENGRGNFPPRFSGLQFPNYSSELNVNALELDDSALYLCASSPGQAAYGYAFGSGTRLTVV.